The 21 T cell receptor beta chains given below trace back to one sample, sequenced in a study of resident and recirculating memory T cells in vitiligo. Here immunoSEQ multiplex PCR was the method, and the copy in TCRdb shows in-frame clones only, minus some. The data hold tens of thousands of clones, with approximately 91% observed a single time. The sequenced sample consisted of blood. These receptor sequences come from a male donor with vitiligo.

This sequence joins TRBV5-1 and TRBJ2-2, with TRBD2 identical over 10 bases. The CDR3 has 16 residues. The junction had 8 bases not matched to a gene; V was cut back by 3 bases and J by 6 bases. Germline V lookup: CDR1 SGHRS, CDR2 YFSETQ. The CDR3 here is CASSWQAGGPAGELFF. The CDR3 region has the DNA TGCGCCAGCAGCTGGCAAGCGGGGGGGCCAGCCGGGGAGCTGTTTTTT.

The CDR3 DNA sequence: TGTGCCACCCTTAGGGACAGGGAGGTCTATGGCTACACCTTC. Translated, it gives CATLRDREVYGYTF. The chain carries TRBV10-3 and TRBJ1-2, with TRBD1 identical over 9 bases. The CDR3 runs to 14 residues. Trimming removed 10 bases from V and 4 bases from J; junction bases left unmatched: 10. Per the germline V gene, CDR1 is ENHRY and CDR2 is SYGVKD.

CDR3 region: CASSEGVSGGGGETQYF. The CDR3 region has the DNA TGTGCCAGCAGTGAAGGAGTAAGCGGGGGCGGTGGGGAGACCCAGTACTTC. V gene TRBV6-1 combines with J gene TRBJ2-5; 8 bases are a match to TRBD2. V was pared by 1 base and J by 5 bases, with 12 bases of the junction left unmatched. The CDR3 loop spans 17 amino acids. Per the germline V gene, CDR1 is MNHNS and CDR2 is SASEGT.

J is TRBJ2-7 and V is TRBV7-2, with 9 bases that match TRBD1. The CDR3 runs to 16 residues. Trimming removed 1 base from V and 4 bases from J; junction bases left unmatched: 8. Per the germline V gene, CDR1 is SGHTA and CDR2 is FQGNSA. CDR3 in DNA: TGTGCCAGCAGCTTAGGTGCGGGACAGGGTGGGTACGAGCAGTACTTC. Protein product: CASSLGAGQGGYEQYF. Variable domain in full (rest from reference TRBV7-2 and TRBJ2-7): GAGVSQSPSNKVTEKGKDVELRCDPISGHTALYWYRQSLGQGLEFLIYFQGNSAPDKSGLPSDRFSAERTGGSVSTLTIQRTQQEDSAVYLCASSLGAGQGGYEQYFGPGTRLTVT.

The chain employs TRBV7-2 and TRBJ2-5; 7 bases map to TRBD2. The DNA matches TRBJ2-7 better at its end, which makes the J call doubtful. The CDR3 sequence is 14 residues long. Germline CDR1 reads SGHTA; CDR2 reads FQGNSA. CDR3 region: CASTKTGLYYEQYF. The CDR3 bases are TGTGCCAGCACCAAAACGGGACTATACTACGAGCAGTACTTC.

The chain recombines TRBV5-6 with TRBJ2-5; a weak D match, TRBD2 (5 bases). V lost 2 bases to trimming and J lost 4 bases, with 15 bases between them. Per the germline V gene, CDR1 is SGHDT and CDR2 is YYEEEE. The CDR3 contains 15 residues. The CDR3 sequence is CASSLAREIGETQYF. CDR3 DNA: TGTGCCAGCAGCTTAGCCCGGGAAATTGGAGAGACCCAGTACTTC.

CDR3 in amino acids: CASSPGSENTIYF. CDR3 bases: TGTGCCAGCAGCCCAGGGTCAGAAAACACCATATATTTT. This chain uses TRBV4-2 with TRBJ1-3, with a possible D match to TRBD1 (5 bases). CDR3 length: 13 residues. V was clipped by 4 bases and J by 6 bases, with 10 bases between them. Germline loops: CDR1 LGHNA, CDR2 YNFKEQ.

The chain uses TRBV12-5 and TRBJ2-6, with TRBD2 matching over 8 bases. After removal of 0 bases from V and 1 base from J, the junction contained 8 bases not matched to a gene. CDR1 is LGHNT and CDR2 is FRNRAP in the germline V gene. There are 19 residues in the CDR3. CDR3 DNA: TGTGCTAGTGGTTTGGTACGTCGGGGGGGATTATCTGGGGCCAACGTCCTGACTTTC. Translating gives CASGLVRRGGLSGANVLTF.

V usage is TRBV6-1 and J usage is TRBJ1-5; D gene uncertain. CDR1 MNHNS and CDR2 SASEGT come from the germline V gene. CDR3 length: 13 amino acids. V lost 8 bases, J lost 0 bases, and 8 bases lay in between. The CDR3 nucleotides read TGTGCCAGCGTCCGAGGTAGCAATCAGCCCCAGCATTTT. Its translation: CASVRGSNQPQHF.

The chain joins TRBV28 to TRBJ2-1, with 11 bases aligning to TRBD2. The CDR3 covers 15 residues. Germline assignment: CDR1 MDHEN and CDR2 SYDVKM. The V and J ends lost 2 bases and 5 bases, in that order; junction bases with no gene match: 2. The DNA for the CDR3 is TGTGCCAGCAGTTTAGCTAGCGGGGGGAACAATGAGCAGTTCTTC. Translation gives CASSLASGGNNEQFF.

This clone was picked up one time. The chain is built from TRBV7-9 and TRBJ1-2, with TRBD1 matching over 7 bases. With 0 bases clipped from V and 6 bases from J, the junction kept 7 bases outside the gene matches. The CDR3 is 15 residues long. Germline V gene data show CDR1 as SEHNR and CDR2 as FQNEAQ (reference sequence). CDR3 loop: CASSLASGTAHGYTF. For the CDR3, the DNA is TGTGCCAGCAGCTTAGCCTCCGGGACAGCCCATGGCTACACCTTC.

This chain connects TRBV27 to TRBJ2-1; 11 bases fit TRBD1. CDR1 and CDR2 from the germline V gene are MNHEY and SMNVEV (reference sequence). V trimming: 6 bases; J trimming: 8 bases; junction bases outside the gene matches: 6. The length of the CDR3 is 14 residues. The CDR3 is CASRPGQGVYEQFF. In DNA, the CDR3 is TGTGCCAGCAGACCGGGACAGGGGGTGTATGAGCAGTTCTTC.

This clone was observed once. The chain links TRBV10-3 to TRBJ2-2; a possible D gene is TRBD2 (6 bases). Trimming cost V 7 bases and J 6 bases, with 12 bases left between them. The CDR3 extends over 13 amino acids. Germline V lookup: CDR1 ENHRY, CDR2 SYGVKD. CDR3: CAITREEAGELFF. CDR3 nucleotides: TGTGCCATCACCAGGGAGGAGGCCGGGGAGCTGTTTTTT.

This clone was found once. CDR3 residues: CASSLGVAQDTQYF. The DNA of the CDR3 is TGTGCCAGCAGCTTAGGGGTAGCACAAGATACGCAGTATTTT. The rearrangement links TRBV7-2 to TRBJ2-3; D gene uncertain. Germline assignment: CDR1 SGHTA and CDR2 FQGNSA. V gave up 1 base and J gave up 5 bases, with 10 bases separating them. The CDR3 has 14 residues.

V usage is TRBV10-3 and J usage is TRBJ1-5, with D maybe TRBD1 (6 bases). This CDR3 comprises 16 residues. Germline V lookup: CDR1 ENHRY, CDR2 SYGVKD. Trimming took 3 bases from V and 0 from J, leaving 12 bases between them. The CDR3 DNA follows: TGTGCCATCAGTGACTCGAGGACAGATAGCAATCAGCCCCAGCATTTT. Translated: CAISDSRTDSNQPQHF.

The count of this clone is one. The chain combines TRBV2 with TRBJ2-3; 8 bases match TRBD1. Per germline, CDR1 SNHLY and CDR2 FYNNEI. Germline trimming cut 6 bases from V and 1 base from J; bases unmatched to any gene: 0. The CDR3 is made up of 13 amino acids. CDR3 nucleotides: TGTGCCAGCAGGGACAGGGGCACAGATACGCAGTATTTT. Amino acid sequence: CASRDRGTDTQYF.

Comment on this clone: Other DNA variants within this sample encode the same CDR3. The J gene is TRBJ1-1, the V gene TRBV5-1, with 7 bases that match TRBD1. The CDR3 has 14 residues. The V and J ends lost 0 bases and 4 bases, in that order; junction bases with no gene match: 3. The germline gives CDR1 SGHRS, CDR2 YFSETQ. CDR3 residues: CASSLDRGGTEAFF. The CDR3 coding sequence is TGCGCCAGCAGCTTGGACAGGGGTGGCACTGAAGCTTTCTTT. The complete variable domain, with remaining parts taken from reference TRBV5-1 and TRBJ1-1, reads KAGVTQTPRYLIKTRGQQVTLSCSPISGHRSVSWYQQTPGQGLQFLFEYFSETQRNKGNFPGRFSGRQFSNSRSEMNVSTLELGDSALYLCASSLDRGGTEAFFGQGTRLTVV.

The V call is TRBV2, the J call TRBJ1-3; possibly TRBD1 for D (5 bases). CDR3 size: 15 residues. In germline, CDR1 is SNHLY, CDR2 FYNNEI. The V gene lost 6 bases and the J gene lost 0 bases, with 12 bases spanning the gap. The CDR3 loop reads CASSAQDISGNTIYF. The CDR3 DNA is TGTGCCAGCAGCGCACAGGATATCTCTGGAAACACCATATATTTT. Based on the CDR3 plus reference TRBV2 and TRBJ1-3, the full variable domain is EPEVTQTPSHQVTQMGQEVILRCVPISNHLYFYWYRQILGQKVEFLVSFYNNEISEKSEIFDDQFSVERPDGSNFTLKIRSTKLEDSAMYFCASSAQDISGNTIYFGEGSWLTVV.

The chain couples TRBV4-2 to TRBJ2-2; tentatively, D is TRBD2 (5 bases). There are 15 residues in the CDR3. Germline CDR1 and CDR2: LGHNA and YNFKEQ. The V gene lost 0 bases and the J gene lost 8 bases, with 13 bases spanning the gap. The CDR3 region has the DNA TGTGCCAGCAGCCAAGACCGGCGGCGCGGGGGGGAGCTGTTTTTT. Translated: CASSQDRRRGGELFF.

The V and J genes are TRBV6-5 and TRBJ1-1, with D perhaps TRBD1 (6 bases). CDR3 length: 15 residues. Trimming shortened V by 0 bases and J by 1 base, and 9 bases separated the two germline ends. Per the germline V gene, CDR1 is MNHEY and CDR2 is SVGAGI. CDR3 nucleotides: TGTGCCAGCAGTTACTCGGGACATAAGAACACTGAAGCTTTCTTT. Translated: CASSYSGHKNTEAFF.

V usage is TRBV6-4 and J usage is TRBJ2-5; 12 bases align to TRBD2. The length of the CDR3 is 16 residues. Losses at the gene ends were 8 bases for V and 0 bases for J; bases not matched to a gene: 7. Germline V gene sequence: CDR1 MRHNA, CDR2 SNTAGT. The CDR3 reads CASLQTSGGNQETQYF. The CDR3 region has the DNA TGTGCCAGCCTTCAGACTAGCGGGGGTAACCAAGAGACCCAGTACTTC.